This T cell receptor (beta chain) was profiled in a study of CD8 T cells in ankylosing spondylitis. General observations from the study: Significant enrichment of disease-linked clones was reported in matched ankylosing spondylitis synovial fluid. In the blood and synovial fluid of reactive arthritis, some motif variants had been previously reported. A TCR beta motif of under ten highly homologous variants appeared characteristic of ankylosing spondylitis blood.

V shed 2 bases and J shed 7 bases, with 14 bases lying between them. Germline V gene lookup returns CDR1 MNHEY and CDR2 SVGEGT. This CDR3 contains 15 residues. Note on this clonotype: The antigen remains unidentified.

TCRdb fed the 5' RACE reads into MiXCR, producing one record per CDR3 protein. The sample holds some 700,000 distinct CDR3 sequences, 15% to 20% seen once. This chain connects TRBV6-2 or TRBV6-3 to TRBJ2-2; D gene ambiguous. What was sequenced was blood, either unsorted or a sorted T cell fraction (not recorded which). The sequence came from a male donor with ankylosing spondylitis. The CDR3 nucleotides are TGTGCCAGCAGTTACGAGGTGGGCGCGAGCGGGGAGCTGTTTTTT. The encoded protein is CASSYEVGASGELFF.